Below are 27 T cell receptor beta chains sequenced from a single sample in a study of shared clonotypes between healthy human individuals. The protocol was immunoSEQ multiplex PCR, while the TCRdb copy is restricted to in-frame clones and leaves out a portion. The sample includes some 2.1 million clones, 90% to 95% of them seen just once. Material: naive CD4+ T cells sorted from blood. Subset here: CD45RA+ positively selected. The source of these receptors is a man younger than 30 in good health.

The genes are TRBV23-1 and TRBJ1-2; D is unclear. TRBV23-1 is treated as an ORF (open reading frame) with a function not yet certain. The CDR3 spans 15 residues. With 5 bases removed from V and 9 bases from J, the gap between germline ends came to 22 bases. The CDR3 region is CASSGRVFFVVSYTF. CDR3 sequence (DNA): TGCGCCAGCAGTGGACGGGTGTTCTTTGTTGTTAGCTACACCTTC.

V is TRBV2 and J is TRBJ2-7, with D tentatively TRBD2 (6 bases). Trimming cost V 9 bases and J 2 bases, with 14 bases left between them. The V gene's germline CDR1 is SNHLY and CDR2 FYNNEI. The CDR3 has 13 amino acids. The CDR3 region has the DNA TGTGCCAGGGGGGGACCTACCACCTACGAGCAGTACTTC. The encoded protein is CARGGPTTYEQYF.

The chain carries TRBV5-1 and TRBJ1-1; tentatively, D is TRBD1 (6 bases). Looked up from germline, CDR1 is SGHRS and CDR2 is YFSETQ. V lost 4 bases and J lost 1, with 14 bases in between. The CDR3 is 15 residues long. The CDR3 loop reads CASSPYRAPNTEAFF. Written as DNA, the CDR3 is TGCGCCAGCAGCCCCTACAGGGCCCCGAACACTGAAGCTTTCTTT.

The chain employs TRBV5-4 and TRBJ1-2; TRBD1 might be the D (6 bases). V was cut by 4 bases and J by 4 bases, with 14 bases left in between. This CDR3 spans 14 amino acids. Germline assignment: CDR1 SGHNT and CDR2 YYREEE (reference sequence). The CDR3 protein is CASSQTTGVYGYTF. In DNA, the CDR3 is TGTGCCAGCAGCCAGACGACAGGAGTCTATGGCTACACCTTC.

With regard to this clone: The same CDR3 can be traced to other DNA sequences in this sample. The V and J genes are TRBV10-1 and TRBJ2-5; D is uncertain. The CDR3 runs to 14 residues. Germline V lookup: CDR1 WNHNN, CDR2 SYGVQD (reference sequence). The V and J ends lost 0 bases and 0 bases respectively, with 5 bases between them. The CDR3 DNA reads as TGCGCCAGCAGTGAGTCAGGGAACCAAGAGACCCAGTACTTC. Translated: CASSESGNQETQYF.

The chain is built from TRBV7-9 and TRBJ1-2; D ambiguous. This CDR3 comprises 12 residues. Germline loops: CDR1 SEHNR, CDR2 FQNEAQ (reference sequence). With 5 bases removed from V and 5 bases from J, the gap between germline ends came to 9 bases. In nucleotides, the CDR3 is TGTGCCAGCAGCCCGGTACAGTATGGCTACACCTTC. This sequence encodes CASSPVQYGYTF.

The gene calls are TRBV5-4 and TRBJ2-2, with TRBD2 identical over 9 bases. Germline V gives CDR1 SGHNT, CDR2 YYREEE (reference sequence). Losses at the gene ends were 4 bases for V and 7 bases for J; bases not matched to a gene: 11. CDR3 length equals 16 residues. The CDR3 DNA follows: TGTGCCAGCAGCCCCGGGACTAGCCCGATTGACGGGGAGCTGTTTTTT. The encoded protein is CASSPGTSPIDGELFF. The full variable domain, completed using reference TRBV5-4 and TRBJ2-2, is ETGVTQSPTHLIKTRGQQVTLRCSSQSGHNTVSWYQQALGQGPQFIFQYYREEENGRGNFPPRFSGLQFPNYSSELNVNALELDDSALYLCASSPGTSPIDGELFFGEGSRLTVL.

This clone was counted a single time. The chain combines TRBV4-1 with TRBJ2-3; TRBD2 matches 10 bases. Germline CDR1 and CDR2: MGHRA and YSYEKL. With V trimmed by 4 bases and J by 1 base, 8 bases remained unmatched. The CDR3 extends over 17 amino acids. In DNA form, the CDR3 reads TGCGCCAGCAGCCCCCAAGAGGGGACTAGCGGCACAGATACGCAGTATTTT. Translation gives CASSPQEGTSGTDTQYF.

This chain links TRBV6-1 with TRBJ1-2, with TRBD1 matching over 7 bases. The germline gives CDR1 MNHNS, CDR2 SASEGT. The V segment lost 0 bases and the J segment 3 bases; nucleotides outside the gene matches: 7. The CDR3 sequence is 16 residues long. This chain's CDR3 is CASSEAGKGAYYGYTF. CDR3 coding DNA: TGTGCCAGCAGTGAAGCGGGAAAGGGGGCCTACTATGGCTACACCTTC.

This rearrangement joins TRBV2 to TRBJ2-3; D unresolved. The CDR3 totals 15 residues. The germline V gene has CDR1 SNHLY and CDR2 FYNNEI. Trimming stripped 0 bases from V and 1 base from J, with 8 bases between. CDR3 DNA sequence: TGTGCCAGCAGTGAAGCGCTTCGGGGCACAGATACGCAGTATTTT. Translated: CASSEALRGTDTQYF. The variable domain in full, with the rest retrieved from reference TRBV2 and TRBJ2-3, is EPEVTQTPSHQVTQMGQEVILRCVPISNHLYFYWYRQILGQKVEFLVSFYNNEISEKSEIFDDQFSVERPDGSNFTLKIRSTKLEDSAMYFCASSEALRGTDTQYFGPGTRLTVL.

The gene calls are TRBV5-1 and TRBJ2-5; TRBD2 is a possible D gene (6 bases). The CDR3 spans 16 residues. V lost 2 bases to trimming and J lost 2 bases, with 16 bases between them. Germline values: CDR1 SGHRS, CDR2 YFSETQ. The CDR3 region has the DNA TGCGCCAGCAGCTTCGGTGTTGCGGGGCGGCAAGAGACCCAGTACTTC. Protein product: CASSFGVAGRQETQYF. The full variable domain, in which reference TRBV5-1 and TRBJ2-5 provide the parts outside the CDR3, is KAGVTQTPRYLIKTRGQQVTLSCSPISGHRSVSWYQQTPGQGLQFLFEYFSETQRNKGNFPGRFSGRQFSNSRSEMNVSTLELGDSALYLCASSFGVAGRQETQYFGPGTRLLVL.

This rearrangement joins TRBV5-4 to TRBJ2-3; 7 bases match TRBD1. The CDR3 is 12 amino acids. The V gene's germline CDR1 is SGHNT and CDR2 YYREEE (reference sequence). After removal of 4 bases from V and 7 bases from J, the junction contained 3 bases not matched to a gene. In nucleotides, the CDR3 is TGTGCCAGCAGCCCGGGACAGTATACGCAGTATTTT. This codes for CASSPGQYTQYF.

The V call is TRBV5-7, the J call TRBJ1-2, with D unresolved. TRBV5-7 is given ORF status, its function remaining uncertain. V gave up 4 bases and J gave up 2 bases, with 12 bases separating them. The CDR3 has 14 amino acids. CDR3 sequence (DNA): TGTGCCAGCAGCGCGTACGGGATAAACTATGGCTACACCTTC. Translated: CASSAYGINYGYTF.

The rearrangement joins TRBV6-5 to TRBJ2-4, with D maybe TRBD1 (5 bases). CDR1 MNHEY and CDR2 SVGAGI come from the germline V gene. Trimming took off 8 bases at V and 4 bases at J, with 9 bases between the two ends. The CDR3 loop spans 12 amino acids. CDR3 sequence: CASSAGKNIQYF. The CDR3 nucleotides read TGTGCCAGCTCGGCAGGGAAAAACATTCAGTACTTC.

Worth noting for this clone: A single base separates this from a much larger clone, so it may be a read error. The same CDR3 can be traced to other DNA sequences in this sample. The chain couples TRBV5-1 to TRBJ1-1; D uncertain. V lost 0 bases, J lost 5 bases, and 2 bases lay in between. Per the germline V gene, CDR1 is SGHRS and CDR2 is YFSETQ. The CDR3 is made up of 11 amino acids. The CDR3 nucleotides are TGCGCCAGCAGCTTGGGTACTGAAGCTTTCTTT. As protein: CASSLGTEAFF.

The chain carries TRBV5-1 and TRBJ2-7; 7 nucleotides agree with TRBD1. Germline assignment: CDR1 SGHRS and CDR2 YFSETQ. This CDR3 spans 16 amino acids. The junction had 8 bases not matched to a gene; V was cut back by 0 bases and J by 2 bases. CDR3 region: CASSLDWGQQAYEQYF. The CDR3 nucleotides read TGCGCCAGCAGCTTGGATTGGGGACAGCAGGCCTACGAGCAGTACTTC.

The chain recombines TRBV28 with TRBJ1-2, with a tentative D call TRBD1 (5 bases). CDR3 length: 13 amino acids. V lost 3 bases and J 2 bases, leaving 7 bases between the germline ends. CDR1 and CDR2 from the germline V gene are MDHEN and SYDVKM. The CDR3 DNA is TGTGCCAGCAGTTTCGGGACGAACTATGGCTACACCTTC. As protein: CASSFGTNYGYTF.

This chain links TRBV9 with TRBJ2-2; unclear D gene. Trimming pared 4 bases from V and 0 bases from J, leaving 13 bases between. This CDR3 region has 16 residues. From germline, CDR1 is SGDLS and CDR2 YYNGEE. The CDR3 reads CASSFPRQANTGELFF. CDR3 DNA sequence: TGTGCCAGCAGCTTCCCCCGGCAGGCGAACACCGGGGAGCTGTTTTTT.

The V call is TRBV2, the J call TRBJ1-6; D gene unclear. V lost 5 bases and J lost 5, with 16 bases in between. This CDR3 comprises 16 residues. Per germline, CDR1 SNHLY and CDR2 FYNNEI. The CDR3 sequence is CASSPGLKGNNSPLHF. DNA for the CDR3: TGTGCCAGCAGTCCCGGACTGAAGGGAAATAATTCACCCCTCCACTTT.

The rearrangement uses TRBV10-1 and TRBJ2-5; 10 nucleotides match TRBD1. The CDR3 is 13 amino acids. Germline assignment: CDR1 WNHNN and CDR2 SYGVQD (reference sequence). Trimming cost V 6 bases and J 5 bases; bases outside gene matches: 3. In DNA, the CDR3 is TGCGCCAGCAGCGACAGGGGGCCGGAGACCCAGTACTTC. It translates to CASSDRGPETQYF.

The chain carries TRBV5-6 and TRBJ1-3; no clear D gene. CDR1 and CDR2 from the germline V gene are SGHDT and YYEEEE. V shed 1 base and J shed 0 bases, with 14 bases lying between them. This CDR3 has 17 amino acids. CDR3 nucleotides: TGTGCCAGCAGCTTGAAAAGTCAGGACTTCTCTGGAAACACCATATATTTT. It translates to CASSLKSQDFSGNTIYF. Looking up the rest from reference TRBV5-6 and TRBJ1-3 gives the full variable domain: DAGVTQSPTHLIKTRGQQVTLRCSPKSGHDTVSWYQQALGQGPQFIFQYYEEEERQRGNFPDRFSGHQFPNYSSELNVNALLLGDSALYLCASSLKSQDFSGNTIYFGEGSWLTVV.

This clone showed up just a few times. The V call is TRBV4-3, the J call TRBJ2-5, with D hard to call. V shed 3 bases and J shed 4 bases, with 15 bases lying between them. This CDR3 comprises 15 residues. Germline CDR1 reads LGHNA; CDR2 reads YSLEER. The CDR3 DNA reads as TGCGCCAGCAGCCAGGGCAATAATGGAATAGAGACCCAGTACTTC. Translation: CASSQGNNGIETQYF.

The chain employs TRBV10-2 and TRBJ1-1; 9 bases fit TRBD1. Germline V gene data show CDR1 as WSHSY and CDR2 as SAAADI. This CDR3 contains 17 residues. Germline trimming cut 5 bases from V and 0 bases from J; bases unmatched to any gene: 10. The CDR3 region has the DNA TGCGCCAGCAGTTCAAGCCGGGACAGGGTGATGAACACTGAAGCTTTCTTT. This encodes CASSSSRDRVMNTEAFF.

The V and J genes are TRBV18 and TRBJ1-2; TRBD1 agrees at 8 bases. Per germline, CDR1 KGHSH and CDR2 LQKENI. CDR3 length: 16 amino acids. V shed 3 bases, J shed 4 bases, and the junction held 10 bases outside the gene matches. CDR3 nucleotides: TGTGCCAGCTCACCTGAAACCGGGACAGGATTCTATGGCTACACCTTC. Translation: CASSPETGTGFYGYTF.

The chain has TRBV7-9 and TRBJ1-3; possibly TRBD1 for D (5 bases). Trimming stripped 4 bases from V and 2 bases from J, with 21 bases between. The germline V gene has CDR1 SEHNR and CDR2 FQNEAQ (reference sequence). This CDR3 comprises 18 residues. CDR3 in amino acids: CASSSRRTSIYAGNTIYF. For the CDR3, the DNA is TGTGCCAGCAGCTCAAGGCGGACAAGTATCTATGCTGGAAACACCATATATTTT.

V gene TRBV6-5 combines with J gene TRBJ1-3; D remains unclear. The CDR3 contains 15 residues. Deletions cut 4 bases from V and 7 bases from J, with 17 bases between. Germline lookup yields CDR1 MNHEY and CDR2 SVGAGI. This CDR3 is CASSSLGAGGNTIYF. The CDR3 DNA reads TGTGCCAGCAGTTCCTTAGGAGCCGGTGGGAACACCATATATTTT.

J is TRBJ2-5 and V is TRBV30; tentatively, D is TRBD1 (5 bases). V lost 1 base, J lost 4 bases, and 16 bases lay in between. Germline V gives CDR1 GTSNPN, CDR2 SVGIG (reference sequence). This CDR3 is built from 15 residues. CDR3 region: CAWSGRTGGGETQYF. CDR3 in DNA: TGTGCCTGGAGTGGACGTACAGGCGGTGGAGAGACCCAGTACTTC. The complete variable domain, with remaining parts taken from reference TRBV30 and TRBJ2-5, reads SQTIHQWPATLVQPVGSPLSLECTVEGTSNPNLYWYRQAAGRGLQLLFYSVGIGQISSEVPQNLSASRPQDRQFILSSKKLLLSDSGFYLCAWSGRTGGGETQYFGPGTRLLVL.